This T cell receptor beta chain appears in the sequencing data of a study of post-analysis software for immune sequencing data. Study summary: Included courses were relapsing-remitting and secondary progressive multiple sclerosis; progressive-relapsing multiple sclerosis was also included. Overall study results and limits: There was significantly lower normalized Chao1 diversity in multiple sclerosis patients than in controls. The F measure placed samples prepared in the same batch into strongly shared clusters. A few TRBV segments, TRBV5-6, TRBV5-1 and TRBV20-1 among them, were found more frequent in patients than controls.

The CDR3 is 14 residues long. V dropped 3 bases and J dropped 9; count of bases not matched to a gene: 4. TCR beta cDNA libraries had unique molecular identifiers. T cells, roughly 0.9 to 11 million of them, yielded roughly 470,000 cDNA molecules. MiXCR was run by TCRdb on the PCR reads, yielding one entry per CDR3 protein. The sample lists 400,000 to 500,000 distinct CDR3 sequences, less than 40% occurring once. Concerning this clonotype: Its antigen remains unknown.

The gene calls are TRBV12-3 or TRBV12-4 and TRBJ2-1; 11 nucleotides match TRBD2. The source of this sequence is a girl aged 2-10 years with multiple sclerosis. The sample comprised blood. CDR3 bases: TGTGCCAGCAGTTTGGGGACTAGCGGTAGTGAGCAGTTCTTC. Translated: CASSLGTSGSEQFF.